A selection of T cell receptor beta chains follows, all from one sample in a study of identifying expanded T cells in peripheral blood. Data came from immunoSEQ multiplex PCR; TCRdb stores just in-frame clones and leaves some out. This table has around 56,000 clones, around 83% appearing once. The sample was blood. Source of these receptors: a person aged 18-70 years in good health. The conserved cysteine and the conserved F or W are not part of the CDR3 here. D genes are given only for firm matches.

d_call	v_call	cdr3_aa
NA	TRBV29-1	SVAENTEAF
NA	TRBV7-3	ASSLNGDTEAF
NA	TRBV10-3	AISGETDYTGTGELF
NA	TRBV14	ASSQVVGSYEQY
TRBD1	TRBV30	AWSAPGGPQH
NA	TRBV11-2	ASSLDGYGYT
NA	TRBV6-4	ASSPYGNSPLH
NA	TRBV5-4	ASTLAGKTNTEAF
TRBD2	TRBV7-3	ASSLLGGLEYEQF
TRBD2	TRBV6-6	ASSAERGANTGELF
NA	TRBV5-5	ASSSTGAQPQH
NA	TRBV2	ASSQGGDYNEQF
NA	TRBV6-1	ASSEAAGGVQPQH
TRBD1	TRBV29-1	SVADRGRNTIY
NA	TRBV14	ASSSRGVAEAF
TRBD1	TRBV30	AWSAGQFLSGNTIY
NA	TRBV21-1	ASRKRVAGLYNEQF